The present TCR beta chain was sequenced within a study of CXCR3-negative and CXCR3-positive naive CD8 T cells. Libraries of TRB cDNA were made by 5' RACE and carried UMIs. TCRdb reworked the 5' RACE reads into one entry per CDR3 protein, no DNA. The sample is made up of tens of thousands of distinct CDR3 sequences, and the top ten hold 0.62% of it. Of note for this clonotype: The antigen is not known.

Germline CDR1 SQVTM, CDR2 ANQGSEA. The CDR3 spans 16 residues. Study-level points and caveats: Memory CD8+ cells showed much lower diversity, while both naive subsets were comparably high. Researchers report that CXCR3-positive naive cells carry more hydrophobic TRB CDR3s than CXCR3-negative naive cells. Naive subsets showed comparable surface CD5, and TCR interaction strength was also inferred from TRB CDR3 physicochemistry.

CD45RO-CCR7+CD27+CD95- expression identified naive CD8+ T cells. The source material was naive CXCR3+ CD8+ T cells from blood. The subset here: CD45RO-CCR7+CD27+CD95- naive CD8+ T cells expressing CXCR3 (TNR3+). The TCR was taken from a human donor in good health. Some clones in this sample may be carry-over from other donors' samples. The V gene is TRBV29-1, the J gene TRBJ1-2; there is no DNA to check the TCRdb D call of TRBD1. The CDR3 protein is CSVEVPARDKGYGYTF.